The TCR beta chain described here comes from a study of cytomegalovirus exposure and HLA in healthy donors. Notes on the study in general: Highly shared sequence variants in one cluster were likely a sequencing artifact.

13 Jbeta primers and 60 Vbeta primers were used for the PCR. Clones were read by immunoSEQ multiplex PCR, and TCRdb kept only the in-frame ones, dropping some. This table holds roughly 6,100 clones, under 60% found once. In its sample, this clone was seen a few times. Antigen unknown. The germline CDR1 and CDR2 sequences are SNHLY and FYNNEI. The J segment lost 4 bases and the V segment lost 7 bases, leaving 7 bases of the junction unmatched. The CDR3 has 15 residues. The sequence came from a man aged 30 to 45 in good health and CMV-seropositive. The sequencing sample was made of PBMCs. The gene calls are TRBV2 and TRBJ1-5, with 10 bases identical to TRBD1. The CDR3 region is CASIGGTGANQPQHF. The CDR3 region has the DNA TGTGCCAGCATCGGGGGGACAGGGGCAAATCAGCCCCAGCATTTT.